Below, 13 T cell receptor beta chains from the same sample are listed, as sequenced in a study of blood T cell repertoires in COVID-19. Only in-frame clones appear in the TCRdb table, and some are missing; sequencing was by immunoSEQ multiplex PCR. The table has 34,000 or so clones, 75% to 90% seen once. Sequences were obtained from peripheral blood. The receptors were sampled from a man over 45 with active or convalescent COVID-19.

The chain recombines TRBV2 with TRBJ2-5; weak D call: TRBD2 (5 bases). Between the trimmed V and J ends, which lost 6 bases and 4 bases, there was a span of 18 bases. CDR1 is SNHLY and CDR2 is FYNNEI in the germline V gene. The CDR3 is made up of 15 amino acids. CDR3 loop: CASRNGLAGGETQYF. DNA for the CDR3: TGTGCCAGCAGGAATGGGCTAGCCGGCGGAGAGACCCAGTACTTC.

This sequence joins TRBV7-9 and TRBJ2-1; D ambiguous. CDR1 is SEHNR and CDR2 is FQNEAQ in the germline V gene (reference sequence). Trimming took 2 bases from V and 4 from J, leaving 15 bases between them. This CDR3 contains 16 residues. The CDR3 loop is CASSLSPPLRYNEQFF. DNA of the CDR3: TGTGCCAGCAGCTTAAGCCCCCCCCTCAGGTACAATGAGCAGTTCTTC.

The V call is TRBV9, the J call TRBJ2-7, with 8 bases fitting TRBD1. Germline V gene data show CDR1 as SGDLS and CDR2 as YYNGEE. The CDR3 has 13 amino acids. V lost 4 bases and J lost 3; bases outside the gene matches: 3. The CDR3 here is CASSIQGDYEQYF. The CDR3 nucleotides are TGTGCCAGCAGCATACAGGGGGACTACGAGCAGTACTTC.

The chain couples TRBV6-1 to TRBJ2-5; 8 bases match TRBD1. This CDR3 has 19 amino acids. Germline V gene data show CDR1 as MNHNS and CDR2 as SASEGT. Germline trimming cut 2 bases from V and 2 bases from J; bases unmatched to any gene: 16. The CDR3 sequence: CASSELVGGQVGSQETQYF. The CDR3 nucleotides read TGTGCCAGCAGTGAATTGGTAGGGGGACAGGTGGGAAGTCAAGAGACCCAGTACTTC.

In DNA form, the CDR3 reads TGTGCCATCAGTGAGTCCGGAGGACCGGGACAGGGCGGCGCAGATACGCAGTATTTT. Amino acids: CAISESGGPGQGGADTQYF. This chain links TRBV10-3 with TRBJ2-3, with 9 nucleotides matching TRBD1. CDR3 length: 19 residues. V gave up 0 bases and J gave up 4 bases; unmatched junction bases: 14. Per germline, CDR1 ENHRY and CDR2 SYGVKD.

This sequence joins TRBV2 and TRBJ2-1; the match to TRBD2 covers 7 bases. With V trimmed by 8 bases and J by 8 bases, 9 bases remained unmatched. The CDR3 has 13 amino acids. Germline V gene lookup returns CDR1 SNHLY and CDR2 FYNNEI. In DNA, the CDR3 is TGTGCCAGCGAGCGGGATGCGGGCCATGAGCAGTTCTTC. It is translated as CASERDAGHEQFF.

This clone was detected once. This chain uses TRBV6-4 with TRBJ2-1; 15 bases agree with TRBD2. Germline CDR1 is MRHNA and CDR2 is SNTAGT. The CDR3 is 19 residues long. V shed 2 bases and J 0 bases; nucleotides not matched to a gene: 5. As DNA, the CDR3 is TGTGCCAGCAGTGACCGCGGACTAGCGGGAGGGAGCTCCTACAATGAGCAGTTCTTC. Amino acid sequence: CASSDRGLAGGSSYNEQFF.

This chain links TRBV29-1 with TRBJ2-7; TRBD1 aligns across 8 bases. CDR3 length: 13 amino acids. V trimming: 4 bases; J trimming: 6 bases; junction bases outside the gene matches: 8. The V gene's germline CDR1 is SQVTM and CDR2 ANQGSEA. The DNA of the CDR3 is TGCAGCGTTGTAGGACAGGGTAGTCCCGAGCAGTACTTC. Protein product: CSVVGQGSPEQYF.

J is TRBJ2-7 and V is TRBV13; a weak D match, TRBD2 (6 bases). This CDR3 region has 16 residues. Germline V gives CDR1 PRHDT, CDR2 FYEKMQ (reference sequence). Between the trimmed V and J ends, which lost 7 bases and 3 bases, there was a span of 22 bases. The CDR3: CASTFRAAGTLYEQYF. CDR3 sequence (DNA): TGTGCCAGCACCTTCCGGGCGGCGGGGACCCTCTACGAGCAGTACTTC. The variable domain in full, completed from reference TRBV13 and TRBJ2-7, reads AAGVIQSPRHLIKEKRETATLKCYPIPRHDTVYWYQQGPGQDPQFLISFYEKMQSDKGSIPDRFSAQQFSDYHSELNMSSLELGDSALYFCASTFRAAGTLYEQYFGPGTRLTVT.

V gene TRBV30 combines with J gene TRBJ1-4, with D perhaps matching TRBD1 (5 bases). V was trimmed by 0 bases and J by 2 bases, leaving 10 bases between them. The V gene's germline CDR1 is GTSNPN and CDR2 SVGIG (reference sequence). The CDR3 contains 15 residues. CDR3 protein: CAWSVPGHTNEKLFF. The CDR3 nucleotides are TGTGCCTGGAGTGTACCCGGACATACTAATGAAAAACTGTTTTTT. Looking up the rest from reference TRBV30 and TRBJ1-4 gives the full variable domain: SQTIHQWPATLVQPVGSPLSLECTVEGTSNPNLYWYRQAAGRGLQLLFYSVGIGQISSEVPQNLSASRPQDRQFILSSKKLLLSDSGFYLCAWSVPGHTNEKLFFGSGTQLSVL.

In its sample, this clone was seen once. CDR3 nucleotide sequence: TGTGCCAGCAGCACCACAGGGGTTACTGAAGCTTTCTTT. Its translation: CASSTTGVTEAFF. The V gene is TRBV11-2, the J gene TRBJ1-1; 7 bases are shared with TRBD1. The CDR3 spans 13 residues. CDR1 and CDR2 (germline): SGHAT, FQNNGV. V gave up 5 bases and J gave up 5 bases; unmatched junction bases: 5.

For the CDR3, the DNA is TGCAGTGCTACTCAGGGCAATGAGCAGTTCTTC. It is translated as CSATQGNEQFF. The V call is TRBV20-1, the J call TRBJ2-1; perhaps TRBD1 as D (5 bases). The CDR3 totals 11 residues. V was trimmed by 4 bases and J by 6 bases, leaving 7 bases between them. Per germline, CDR1 DFQATT and CDR2 SNEGSKA (reference sequence).

V usage is TRBV24-1 and J usage is TRBJ2-3; 12 positions match TRBD2. Trimming at V came to 4 bases and at J to 9 bases, leaving 13 bases not matched to a gene. The CDR3 sequence is 17 residues long. Germline V gives CDR1 KGHDR, CDR2 SFDVKD. Here the CDR3 reads CATSDPGTSGLQHTQYF. The DNA for the CDR3 is TGTGCCACCAGTGACCCCGGGACTAGCGGGTTGCAGCACACGCAGTATTTT.